This record covers a single T cell receptor (beta chain). The record originates from a study of blood T cell repertoires in COVID-19. Study-level information: The United States, Italy and Spain provided the acute and convalescent COVID-19 samples. PBMCs, B-cell-depleted T cells, or T cells were the source of the cDNA or gDNA that made up the material.

Profiled with immunoSEQ multiplex PCR; TCRdb holds only in-frame clones, not every one. The table shows roughly 330,000 clones, with 80% to 90% occurring only once. Trimming cost V 6 bases and J 1 base, with 15 bases left between them. The length of the CDR3 is 15 residues. CDR1 is KGHSH, CDR2 LQKENI, per germline. The chain recombines TRBV18 with TRBJ1-1; the D gene is possibly TRBD1 (6 bases). The TCR was taken from a man aged 30 to 39 with COVID-19, enrolled during active disease. Sequenced material: peripheral blood. CDR3 sequence reads: CASSWDIRANTEAFF. DNA of the CDR3: TGTGCCAGCTCGTGGGACATTCGTGCGAACACTGAAGCTTTCTTT.